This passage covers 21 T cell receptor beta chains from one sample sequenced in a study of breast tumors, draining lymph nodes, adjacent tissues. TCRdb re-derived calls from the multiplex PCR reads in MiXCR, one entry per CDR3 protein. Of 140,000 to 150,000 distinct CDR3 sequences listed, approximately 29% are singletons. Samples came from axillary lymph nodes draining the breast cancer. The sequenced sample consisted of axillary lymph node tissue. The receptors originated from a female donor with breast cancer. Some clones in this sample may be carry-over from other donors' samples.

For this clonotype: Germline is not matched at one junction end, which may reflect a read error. The CDR3 nucleotides are TGTGCCAGCAGCTTCCAATGGGTGGGGGGCACCGGGGAGCTGTCTTGG. Its translation is CASSFQWVGGTGELSW. The rearrangement links TRBV11-2 to TRBJ2-2; D could derive from TRBD1 or TRBD2 (6 bases each). The germline gives CDR1 SGHAT, CDR2 FQNNGV. The CDR3 runs 16 residues.

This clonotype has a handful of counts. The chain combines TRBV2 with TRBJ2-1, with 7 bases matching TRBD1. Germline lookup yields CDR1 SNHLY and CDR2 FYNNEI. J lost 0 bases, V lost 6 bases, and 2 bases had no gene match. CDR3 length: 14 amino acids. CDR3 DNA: TGTGCCAGCAGACAGGGGAGCTCCTACAATGAGCAGTTCTTC. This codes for CASRQGSSYNEQFF. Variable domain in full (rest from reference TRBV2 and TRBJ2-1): EPEVTQTPSHQVTQMGQEVILRCVPISNHLYFYWYRQILGQKVEFLVSFYNNEISEKSEIFDDQFSVERPDGSNFTLKIRSTKLEDSAMYFCASRQGSSYNEQFFGPGTRLTVL.

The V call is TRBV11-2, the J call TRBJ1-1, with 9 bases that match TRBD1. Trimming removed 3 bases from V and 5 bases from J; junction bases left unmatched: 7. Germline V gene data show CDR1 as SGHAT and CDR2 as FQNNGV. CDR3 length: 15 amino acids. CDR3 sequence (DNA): TGTGCCAGCAGCTTTCTCGGACAGGGGAGGACTGAAGCTTTCTTT. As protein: CASSFLGQGRTEAFF. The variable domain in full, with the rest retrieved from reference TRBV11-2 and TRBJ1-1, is EAGVAQSPRYKIIEKRQSVAFWCNPISGHATLYWYQQILGQGPKLLIQFQNNGVVDDSQLPKDRFSAERLKGVDSTLKIQPAKLEDSAVYLCASSFLGQGRTEAFFGQGTRLTVV.

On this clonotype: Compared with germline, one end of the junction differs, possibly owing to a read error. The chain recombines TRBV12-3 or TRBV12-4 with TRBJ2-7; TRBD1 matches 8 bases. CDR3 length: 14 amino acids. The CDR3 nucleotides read TGTGCCAGCAGCGTCAGGACAGGGATAGTTCAGCAGCACTTC. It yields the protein CASSVRTGIVQQHF.

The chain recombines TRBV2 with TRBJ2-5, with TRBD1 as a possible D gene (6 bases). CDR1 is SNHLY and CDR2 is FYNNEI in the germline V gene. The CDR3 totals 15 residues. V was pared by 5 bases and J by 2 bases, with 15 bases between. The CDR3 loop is CASSRYRGGQETQYF. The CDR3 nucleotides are TGTGCCAGCAGTCGTTATAGAGGGGGACAAGAGACCCAGTACTTC.

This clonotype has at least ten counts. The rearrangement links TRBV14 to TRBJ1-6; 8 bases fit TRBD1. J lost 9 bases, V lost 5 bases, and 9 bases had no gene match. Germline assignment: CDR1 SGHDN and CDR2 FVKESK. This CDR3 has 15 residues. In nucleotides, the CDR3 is TGTGCCAGCAGCTTTTCCTCAGGGGGCGGTTCACCCCTCCACTTT. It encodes CASSFSSGGGSPLHF.

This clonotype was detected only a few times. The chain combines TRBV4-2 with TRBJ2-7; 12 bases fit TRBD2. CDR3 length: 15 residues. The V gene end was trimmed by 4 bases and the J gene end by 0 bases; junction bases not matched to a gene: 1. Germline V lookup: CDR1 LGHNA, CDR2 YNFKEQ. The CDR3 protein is CASSPLAGGSYEQYF. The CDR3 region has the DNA TGTGCCAGCAGCCCACTAGCGGGGGGCTCCTACGAGCAGTACTTC.

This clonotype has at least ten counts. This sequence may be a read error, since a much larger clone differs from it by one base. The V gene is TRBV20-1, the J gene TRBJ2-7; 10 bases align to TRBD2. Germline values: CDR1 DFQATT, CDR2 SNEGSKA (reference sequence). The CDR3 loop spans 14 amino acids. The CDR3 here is CSALAGGNSYEQCF. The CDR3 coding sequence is TGCAGTGCTTTAGCGGGGGGCAACTCCTACGAGCAGTGCTTC.

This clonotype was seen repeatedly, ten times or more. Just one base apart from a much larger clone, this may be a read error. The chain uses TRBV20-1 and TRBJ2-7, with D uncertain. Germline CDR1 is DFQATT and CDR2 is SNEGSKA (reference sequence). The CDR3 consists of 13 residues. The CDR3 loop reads CSARAWGTYAQYF. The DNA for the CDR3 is TGCAGTGCTAGAGCTTGGGGAACCTACGCGCAGTACTTC.

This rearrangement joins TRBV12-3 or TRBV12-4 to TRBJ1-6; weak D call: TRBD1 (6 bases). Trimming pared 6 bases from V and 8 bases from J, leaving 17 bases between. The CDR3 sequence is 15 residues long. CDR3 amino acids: CASSPLFGGDSPLHF. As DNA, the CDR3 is TGTGCCAGCAGCCCCTTGTTCGGGGGCGATTCACCCCTCCACTTT.

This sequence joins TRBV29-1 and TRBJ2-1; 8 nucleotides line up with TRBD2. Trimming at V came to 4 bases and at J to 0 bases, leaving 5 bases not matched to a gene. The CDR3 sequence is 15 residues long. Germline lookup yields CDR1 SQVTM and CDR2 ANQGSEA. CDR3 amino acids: CSVGGRSSSYNEQFF. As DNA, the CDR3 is TGCAGCGTTGGCGGGAGGTCTAGCTCCTACAATGAGCAGTTCTTC.

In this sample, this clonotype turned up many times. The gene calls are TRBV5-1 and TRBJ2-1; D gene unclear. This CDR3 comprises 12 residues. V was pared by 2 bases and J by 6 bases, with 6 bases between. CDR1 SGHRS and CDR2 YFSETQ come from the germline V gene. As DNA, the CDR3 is TGCGCCAGCAGCTTCGATTTCAATGAGCAGTTCTTC. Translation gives CASSFDFNEQFF.

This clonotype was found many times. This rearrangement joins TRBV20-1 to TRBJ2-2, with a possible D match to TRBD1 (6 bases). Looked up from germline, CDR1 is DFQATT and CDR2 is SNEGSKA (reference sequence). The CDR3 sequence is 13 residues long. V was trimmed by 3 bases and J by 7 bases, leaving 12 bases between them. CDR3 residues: CSASTDSDGELFF. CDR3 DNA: TGCAGTGCTAGCACGGACAGTGACGGGGAGCTGTTTTTT.

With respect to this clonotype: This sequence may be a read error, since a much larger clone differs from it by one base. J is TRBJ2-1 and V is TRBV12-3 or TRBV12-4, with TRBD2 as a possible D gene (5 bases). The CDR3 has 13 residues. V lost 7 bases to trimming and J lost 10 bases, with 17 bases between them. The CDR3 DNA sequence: TGTGCCAGCAATTTCGTCCGGACTGGGGAGCAGTTCTTC. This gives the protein CASNFVRTGEQFF.

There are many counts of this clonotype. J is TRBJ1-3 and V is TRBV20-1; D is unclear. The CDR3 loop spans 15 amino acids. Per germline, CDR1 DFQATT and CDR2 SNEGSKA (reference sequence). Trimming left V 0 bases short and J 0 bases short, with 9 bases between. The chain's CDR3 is CSARDMEGSGNTIYF. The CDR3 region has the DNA TGCAGTGCTAGAGACATGGAAGGCTCTGGAAACACCATATATTTT.

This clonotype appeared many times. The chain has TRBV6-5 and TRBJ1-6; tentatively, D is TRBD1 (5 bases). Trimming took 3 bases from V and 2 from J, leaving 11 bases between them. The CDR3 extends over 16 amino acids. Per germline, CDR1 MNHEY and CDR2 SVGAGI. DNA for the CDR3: TGTGCCAGCAGTTATTCCGGAGGGGCCTATAATTCACCCCTCCACTTT. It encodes CASSYSGGAYNSPLHF.

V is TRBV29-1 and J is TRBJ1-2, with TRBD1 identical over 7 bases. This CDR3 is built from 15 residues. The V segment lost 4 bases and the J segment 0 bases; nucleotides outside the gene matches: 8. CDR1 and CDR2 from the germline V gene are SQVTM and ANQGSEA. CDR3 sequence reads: CSVVGGAGANYGYTF. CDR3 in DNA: TGCAGCGTTGTAGGGGGCGCAGGAGCTAACTATGGCTACACCTTC.

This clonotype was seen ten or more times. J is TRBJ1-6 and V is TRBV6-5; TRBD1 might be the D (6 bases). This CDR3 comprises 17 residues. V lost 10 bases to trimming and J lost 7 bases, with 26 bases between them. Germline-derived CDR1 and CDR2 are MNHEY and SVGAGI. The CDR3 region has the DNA TGTGCCACCCGGGGTCGCCAGAGAGGAGACAGGAATTCACCCCTCCACTTT. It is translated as CATRGRQRGDRNSPLHF.

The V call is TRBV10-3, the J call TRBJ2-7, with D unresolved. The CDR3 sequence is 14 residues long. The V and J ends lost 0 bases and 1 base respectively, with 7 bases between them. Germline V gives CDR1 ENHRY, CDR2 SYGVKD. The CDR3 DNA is TGTGCCATCAGTGAGTCTAAAGCGTCCTACGAGCAGTACTTC. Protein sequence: CAISESKASYEQYF.

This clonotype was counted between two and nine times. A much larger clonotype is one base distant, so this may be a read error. The CDR3 spells CSARGPRGLTEQFF. CDR3 nucleotide sequence: TGCAGTGCCAGAGGTCCCAGGGGTCTGACTGAGCAGTTCTTC. This chain joins TRBV20-1 and TRBJ2-1, with a possible D match to TRBD1 (6 bases). The CDR3 is 14 residues long. Germline lookup yields CDR1 DFQATT and CDR2 SNEGSKA (reference sequence).

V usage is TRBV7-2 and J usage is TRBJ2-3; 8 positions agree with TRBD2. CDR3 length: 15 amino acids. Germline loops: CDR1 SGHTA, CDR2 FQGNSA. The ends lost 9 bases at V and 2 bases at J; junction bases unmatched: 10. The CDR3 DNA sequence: TGTGCCAGTAGTATGTCAGCGGGGGTCACAGATACGCAGTATTTT. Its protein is CASSMSAGVTDTQYF.